Presented here are 14 T cell receptor beta chains from one specimen sequenced in a study of CD8 T cells in Susac syndrome. With random hexamers, about 0.45 to 1 ug RNA was reverse transcribed. TCRdb recomputed calls from the immunoSEQ multiplex PCR reads with MiXCR, one row per CDR3 protein. Of some 300,000 distinct CDR3 sequences listed, roughly 81% were seen once; the top ten hold over 0.1%. The sequenced sample consisted of CD8+ T cells from PBMCs. All receptors derive from a human donor with multiple sclerosis.

The chain uses TRBV13 and TRBJ2-2; D is perhaps TRBD2 (6 bases). The CDR3 spans 15 residues. V was trimmed by 1 base and J by 4 bases, leaving 10 bases between them. The V gene's germline CDR1 is PRHDT and CDR2 FYEKMQ (reference sequence). CDR3 sequence reads: CASSLDQEGTGELFF. In DNA form, the CDR3 reads TGTGCCAGCAGCTTAGATCAGGAGGGCACCGGGGAGCTGTTTTTT.

The rearrangement uses TRBV28 and TRBJ1-3; D not certain. CDR1 MDHEN and CDR2 SYDVKM come from the germline V gene. The CDR3 covers 16 residues. V lost 3 bases to trimming and J lost 0 bases, with 12 bases between them. The CDR3 coding sequence is TGTGCCAGCAGTTTCCCCGGTGAGGACTCTGGAAACACCATATATTTT. This translates into CASSFPGEDSGNTIYF.

The V gene is TRBV30, the J gene TRBJ2-2, with TRBD1 as a possible D gene (6 bases). CDR1 is GTSNPN, CDR2 SVGIG, per germline (reference sequence). This CDR3 contains 13 residues. V was shortened by 2 bases and J by 7 bases, with 11 bases between the two germline ends. CDR3 nucleotides: TGTGCCTGGAGTACAGGGTTCGGCGGGGAGCTGTTTTTT. It specifies CAWSTGFGGELFF. Together with reference TRBV30 and TRBJ2-2, the CDR3 gives the full variable domain: SQTIHQWPATLVQPVGSPLSLECTVEGTSNPNLYWYRQAAGRGLQLLFYSVGIGQISSEVPQNLSASRPQDRQFILSSKKLLLSDSGFYLCAWSTGFGGELFFGEGSRLTVL.

The chain uses TRBV29-1 and TRBJ2-3, with 11 bases lining up with TRBD2. The length of the CDR3 is 16 residues. The V gene's germline CDR1 is SQVTM and CDR2 ANQGSEA. J was trimmed by 1 base and V by 6 bases; bases with no gene match: 9. CDR3 DNA: TGCAGCGTCGATAGCGGGAGGGAGGTGGGCACAGATACGCAGTATTTT. Amino acids: CSVDSGREVGTDTQYF.

The chain has TRBV18 and TRBJ2-1; TRBD2 matches at 10 bases. The CDR3 extends over 14 amino acids. The V gene's germline CDR1 is KGHSH and CDR2 LQKENI. The junction had 5 bases not matched to a gene; V was cut back by 3 bases and J by 9 bases. The DNA for the CDR3 is TGTGCCAGCTCACCTGGACTAGCGGAGACTGAGCAGTTCTTC. It yields the protein CASSPGLAETEQFF.

This clonotype was picked up one time. The chain uses TRBV27 and TRBJ2-5; 15 positions match TRBD2. V was clipped by 5 bases and J by 4 bases; unmatched bases: 8. From germline, CDR1 is MNHEY and CDR2 SMNVEV (reference sequence). The CDR3 totals 17 residues. CDR3 sequence: CASSPRTSGRVGETQYF. As DNA, the CDR3 is TGTGCCAGCAGTCCTCGGACTAGCGGGAGGGTCGGAGAGACCCAGTACTTC.

The rearrangement joins TRBV28 to TRBJ2-1; possibly TRBD2 for D (6 bases). V was trimmed by 6 bases and J by 7 bases, leaving 19 bases between them. The germline CDR1 and CDR2 sequences are MDHEN and SYDVKM. The CDR3 has 15 residues. CDR3 residues: CASSLTGGIRNEQFF. The DNA of the CDR3 is TGTGCCAGCAGCCTGACTGGCGGGATCCGAAATGAGCAGTTCTTC.

This chain links TRBV10-3 with TRBJ2-2; D remains unclear. V lost 8 bases and J lost 1, with 5 bases in between. CDR1 is ENHRY and CDR2 is SYGVKD in the germline V gene. The CDR3 consists of 12 residues. The CDR3 DNA reads as TGTGCCATCGGGCAGAACACCGGGGAGCTGTTTTTT. This encodes CAIGQNTGELFF.

The rearrangement joins TRBV2 to TRBJ2-7, with unresolved D. Trimming pared 3 bases from V and 7 bases from J, leaving 16 bases between. The CDR3 sequence is 14 residues long. In germline, CDR1 is SNHLY, CDR2 FYNNEI. The CDR3 bases are TGTGCCAGCAGTGACGCTAGTCGCCACTGGGAGCAGTACTTC. It codes for CASSDASRHWEQYF.

This chain joins TRBV6-2 or TRBV6-3 and TRBJ2-7, with TRBD2 identical over 10 bases. Losses at the gene ends were 0 bases for V and 3 bases for J; bases not matched to a gene: 2. Germline CDR1 MNHEY, CDR2 SVGEGT. The CDR3 consists of 15 residues. In DNA, the CDR3 is TGTGCCAGCAGTTACTCGACTAGCGGGTACTACGAGCAGTACTTC. The encoded protein is CASSYSTSGYYEQYF.

The rearrangement links TRBV4-1 to TRBJ2-1; 9 bases are a match to TRBD2. The CDR3 is made up of 16 amino acids. Trimming at V came to 2 bases and at J to 6 bases, leaving 8 bases not matched to a gene. Germline loops: CDR1 MGHRA, CDR2 YSYEKL. DNA of the CDR3: TGCGCCAGCAGCCAAAAACCTAGCGGGAAGGTCAATGAGCAGTTCTTC. It codes for CASSQKPSGKVNEQFF.

The rearrangement joins TRBV3-1 to TRBJ1-2; no clear D gene. This CDR3 is 13 amino acids long. The germline gives CDR1 LGHDT, CDR2 YNNKEL (reference sequence). Trimming shortened V by 1 base and J by 8 bases, and 11 bases separated the two germline ends. The CDR3 DNA reads TGTGCCAGCAGCCAAGTGGTCGGGTCCGGCTACACCTTC. Translating gives CASSQVVGSGYTF.

The V call is TRBV7-2, the J call TRBJ2-3; D is perhaps TRBD2 (6 bases). The germline gives CDR1 SGHTA, CDR2 FQGNSA. Between the trimmed V and J ends, which lost 2 bases and 3 bases, there was a span of 15 bases. The length of the CDR3 is 16 residues. In nucleotides, the CDR3 is TGTGCCAGCAGCTTAAGATCGGGAGTGGGGACAGATACGCAGTATTTT. Protein product: CASSLRSGVGTDTQYF.

As to this clonotype: Mismatch with germline at one junction end may stem from a read error. The chain combines TRBV5-1 with TRBJ2-5; D uncertain. The CDR3 is 19 amino acids. In germline, CDR1 is SGHRS, CDR2 YFSETQ. The CDR3 coding sequence is TGCGCCAACAGCTTGGTACGGTTGATGGGATTCCGGACCCAAGAGACCCAGTACTTC. Translated: CANSLVRLMGFRTQETQYF.